Below are 21 T cell receptor beta chains sequenced from a single sample in a study of early T cells in non-severe SARS-CoV-2 infection. TCRdb reprocessed the 5' RACE reads via MiXCR and lists one record per CDR3 protein. This table holds under 50,000 distinct CDR3 sequences, about 23% found once. The material was whole blood, obtained at baseline. The receptors derive from an adult who was a healthcare worker with PCR-confirmed SARS-CoV-2 infection or an uninfected control (not recorded which).

This clonotype was counted a few times. The chain uses TRBV5-4 and TRBJ2-7, with D possibly being TRBD2 (6 bases). CDR1 and CDR2 from the germline V gene are SGHNT and YYREEE (reference sequence). Trimming took off 0 bases at V and 5 bases at J, with 9 bases between the two ends. The CDR3 is made up of 13 amino acids. In DNA, the CDR3 is TGTGCCAGCAGCTTGGCTCGCGGGAACGAGCAGTACTTC. This translates into CASSLARGNEQYF.

This chain uses TRBV4-1 with TRBJ2-7; D ambiguous. The CDR3 consists of 15 residues. V was trimmed by 1 base and J by 7 bases, leaving 17 bases between them. Germline lookup yields CDR1 MGHRA and CDR2 YSYEKL. CDR3 DNA sequence: TGCGCCAGCAGCCAAGGTCCCCTAACCCCTACGGAGCAGTACTTC. This sequence encodes CASSQGPLTPTEQYF.

V gene TRBV18 combines with J gene TRBJ1-1; D gene unclear. Germline CDR1 is KGHSH and CDR2 is LQKENI. V was pared by 2 bases and J by 3 bases, with 7 bases between. This CDR3 is built from 13 residues. CDR3 sequence: CASSPSVYTEAFF. CDR3 nucleotide sequence: TGTGCCAGCTCACCATCGGTCTACACTGAAGCTTTCTTT.

The chain employs TRBV4-1 and TRBJ2-3, with 10 bases lining up with TRBD2. Unmatched junction bases numbered 8, after V lost 0 bases and J lost 5 bases. The CDR3 runs to 17 residues. Germline V gene sequence: CDR1 MGHRA, CDR2 YSYEKL. The chain's CDR3 is CASSQEPSGGARDTQYF. The CDR3, as DNA: TGCGCCAGCAGCCAAGAACCCAGCGGGGGGGCCAGAGATACGCAGTATTTT.

Concerning this clonotype: Relative to the germline gene, one junction end is altered; a read error may explain this. The CDR3 region is CATSAGGGDTQYF. The CDR3 DNA is TGTGCCACCAGCGCGGGGGGAGGAGATACGCAGTATTTT. The chain links TRBV7-3 to TRBJ2-3; 8 nucleotides align to TRBD2. Germline assignment: CDR1 SGHTA and CDR2 FQGTGA. There are 13 residues in the CDR3.

This clonotype has a count of ten or more. The V call is TRBV21-1, the J call TRBJ2-1; the table's D call, TRBD1, was not checked against the DNA. TRBV21-1 is assigned pseudogene status. The CDR3 has 11 amino acids. CDR3 loop: CASPGYNEQFF. CDR3 in DNA: TGTGCCAGCCCGGGCTACAATGAGCAGTTCTTC.

V and J are TRBV7-2 and TRBJ2-3; D remains ambiguous. CDR1 and CDR2 (germline): SGHTA, FQGNSA. V gave up 3 bases and J gave up 1 base, with 5 bases separating them. The CDR3 runs to 13 residues. The CDR3 sequence: CASSFGGTDTQYF. CDR3 DNA: TGTGCCAGCAGCTTTGGGGGCACAGATACGCAGTATTTT.

This clonotype came up a few times. This chain connects TRBV10-2 to TRBJ2-6; 8 positions agree with TRBD1. CDR3 length equals 18 residues. With 0 bases clipped from V and 0 bases from J, the junction kept 4 bases outside the gene matches. CDR1 is WSHSY and CDR2 is SAAADI in the germline V gene. The chain's CDR3 is CASSESGTGLSGANVLTF. For the CDR3, the DNA is TGCGCCAGCAGTGAGTCTGGGACAGGACTCTCTGGGGCCAACGTCCTGACTTTC.

The gene calls are TRBV6-5 and TRBJ1-1; D uncertain. The V gene lost 2 bases and the J gene lost 0 bases, with 7 bases spanning the gap. The CDR3 runs to 14 residues. Per the germline V gene, CDR1 is MNHEY and CDR2 is SVGAGI. CDR3 in amino acids: CASSYRRMNTEAFF. The DNA of the CDR3 is TGTGCCAGCAGTTACAGACGGATGAACACTGAAGCTTTCTTT.

This clonotype appeared many times. The chain carries TRBV30 and TRBJ1-2; D is unclear. Germline V gene data show CDR1 as GTSNPN and CDR2 as SVGIG (reference sequence). CDR3 length: 14 residues. The V end was cut by 0 bases, the J end by 1 base, with 9 bases between. CDR3 protein: CAWSVPGSNYGYTF. For the CDR3, the DNA is TGTGCCTGGAGTGTACCCGGAAGTAACTATGGCTACACCTTC.

The CDR3 bases are TGTGCCAGCAGCCCTGGGGTAGGGGTAGAAGCTTTCTTT. Amino acid sequence: CASSPGVGVEAFF. This chain links TRBV7-9 with TRBJ1-1, with a possible D match to TRBD1 (5 bases). Trimming took 5 bases from V and 8 from J, leaving 15 bases between them. The germline V gene has CDR1 SEHNR and CDR2 FQNEAQ (reference sequence). The CDR3 sequence is 13 residues long.

V gene TRBV20-1 combines with J gene TRBJ2-5; D is uncertain. Germline loops: CDR1 DFQATT, CDR2 SNEGSKA (reference sequence). The V end lost 1 base, the J end lost 0 bases, and 3 bases lay between the germline ends. The CDR3 is 12 residues long. In DNA, the CDR3 is TGCAGTGCTAGAGTCTACCAAGAGACCCAGTACTTC. This sequence encodes CSARVYQETQYF.

The chain is built from TRBV7-9 and TRBJ1-4; D gene ambiguous. Trimming left V 1 base short and J 8 bases short, with 11 bases between. The CDR3 runs to 14 residues. The germline V gene encodes CDR1 SEHNR and CDR2 FQNEAQ (reference sequence). The CDR3 sequence is CASSLDRGIEKLFF. Written as DNA, the CDR3 is TGTGCCAGCAGCTTAGATCGTGGGATCGAAAAACTGTTTTTT.

The gene calls are TRBV18 and TRBJ1-6; no reliable D call. Trimming cost V 1 base and J 3 bases, with 13 bases left between them. Germline CDR1 is KGHSH and CDR2 is LQKENI. The length of the CDR3 is 17 residues. CDR3 DNA sequence: TGTGCCAGCTCACCACTTTCAAGGCGAGGCTATAATTCACCCCTCCACTTT. As protein: CASSPLSRRGYNSPLHF.

This clonotype was counted between two and nine times. This rearrangement joins TRBV7-9 to TRBJ2-2, with no clear D. The CDR3 runs 13 residues. The V and J ends lost 5 bases and 4 bases respectively, with 8 bases between them. Germline CDR1 reads SEHNR; CDR2 reads FQNEAQ (reference sequence). CDR3 in DNA: TGTGCCAGCAGCCTTAGAACCACCGGGGAGCTGTTTTTT. Protein sequence: CASSLRTTGELFF.

In its sample, this clonotype was seen a few times. The chain carries TRBV20-1 and TRBJ2-3; 7 bases fit TRBD1. J lost 1 base, V lost 3 bases, and 1 base had no gene match. CDR1 and CDR2 (germline): DFQATT, SNEGSKA (reference sequence). This CDR3 region has 13 residues. For the CDR3, the DNA is TGCAGTGCTAGGGACAGGCGCACAGATACGCAGTATTTT. This translates into CSARDRRTDTQYF.

V is TRBV11-2 and J is TRBJ2-3; 7 bases fit TRBD2. The CDR3 has 16 residues. In germline, CDR1 is SGHAT, CDR2 FQNNGV. Unmatched junction bases numbered 8, after V lost 0 bases and J lost 5 bases. DNA for the CDR3: TGTGCCAGCAGCTTAGATCTGGCGGGGGAAGGAGATACGCAGTATTTT. Translating gives CASSLDLAGEGDTQYF.

This clonotype was seen only a few times. This chain joins TRBV20-1 and TRBJ2-1; TRBD1 or TRBD2 may be the D gene (6 bases each). With 1 base removed from V and 5 bases from J, the gap between germline ends came to 12 bases. Germline lookup yields CDR1 DFQATT and CDR2 SNEGSKA (reference sequence). The CDR3 extends over 14 amino acids. The CDR3 bases are TGCAGTGCTAGAGCCGCCGGGGGCAACAATGAGCAGTTCTTC. Translation gives CSARAAGGNNEQFF.

This clonotype was counted only a few times. V is TRBV5-4 and J is TRBJ2-3; D could derive from TRBD1 or TRBD2 (6 bases each). The V and J ends lost 0 bases and 4 bases respectively, with 15 bases between them. Germline V CDR1 and CDR2: SGHNT, YYREEE (reference sequence). The CDR3 is 16 residues long. In DNA, the CDR3 is TGTGCCAGCAGCTTGGGCGGGCAGGGGAGGCCAGATACGCAGTATTTT. Its protein product is CASSLGGQGRPDTQYF.

A few counts support this clonotype. Here the CDR3 reads CSARKLAGGNDEQYF. The DNA of the CDR3 is TGCAGTGCTAGGAAACTAGCGGGGGGTAACGACGAGCAGTACTTC. The rearrangement joins TRBV20-1 to TRBJ2-7, with 12 bases identical to TRBD2. Per germline, CDR1 DFQATT and CDR2 SNEGSKA (reference sequence). The CDR3 contains 15 residues. With 3 bases clipped from V and 5 bases from J, the junction kept 8 bases outside the gene matches.

This clonotype was recorded a few times. CDR3 residues: CASSSGTEQLFNEQFF. In nucleotides, the CDR3 is TGTGCCAGCAGCTCGGGGACAGAACAATTATTCAATGAGCAGTTCTTC. The chain links TRBV5-6 to TRBJ2-1, with 7 bases lining up with TRBD1. V lost 3 bases to trimming and J lost 6 bases; unmatched junction nucleotides: 12. Germline CDR1 and CDR2: SGHDT and YYEEEE. The CDR3 covers 16 residues.